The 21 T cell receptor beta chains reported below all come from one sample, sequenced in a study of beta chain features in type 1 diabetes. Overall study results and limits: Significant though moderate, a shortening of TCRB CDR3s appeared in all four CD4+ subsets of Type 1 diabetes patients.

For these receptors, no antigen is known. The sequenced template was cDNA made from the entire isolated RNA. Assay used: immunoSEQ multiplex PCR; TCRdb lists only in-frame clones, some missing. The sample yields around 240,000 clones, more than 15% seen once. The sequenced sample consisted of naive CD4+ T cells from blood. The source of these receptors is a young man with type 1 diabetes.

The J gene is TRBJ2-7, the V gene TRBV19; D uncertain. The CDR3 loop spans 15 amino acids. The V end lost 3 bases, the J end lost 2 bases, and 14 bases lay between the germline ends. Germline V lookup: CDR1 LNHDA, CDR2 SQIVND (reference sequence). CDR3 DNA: TGTGCCAGTAGTATGGTCCCCGCCGGGCCCTACGAGCAGTACTTC. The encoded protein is CASSMVPAGPYEQYF.

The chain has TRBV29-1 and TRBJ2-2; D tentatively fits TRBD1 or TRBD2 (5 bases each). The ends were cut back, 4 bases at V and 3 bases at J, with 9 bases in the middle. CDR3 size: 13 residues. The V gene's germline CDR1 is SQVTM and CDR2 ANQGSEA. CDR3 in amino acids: CSVAGQYTGELFF. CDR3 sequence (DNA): TGCAGCGTTGCGGGGCAGTACACCGGGGAGCTGTTTTTT.

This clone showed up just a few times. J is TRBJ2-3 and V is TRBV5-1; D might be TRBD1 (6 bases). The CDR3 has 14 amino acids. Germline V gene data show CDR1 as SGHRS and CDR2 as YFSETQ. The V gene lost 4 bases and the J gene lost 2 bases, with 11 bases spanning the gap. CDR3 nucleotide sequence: TGCGCCAGCAGCAATCAGGGGACCACAGATACGCAGTATTTT. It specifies CASSNQGTTDTQYF.

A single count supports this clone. CDR3 sequence reads: CASGGQKDTEAFF. The CDR3 DNA follows: TGTGCCAGCGGTGGACAGAAGGACACTGAAGCTTTCTTT. The chain couples TRBV6-1 to TRBJ1-1; D is possibly TRBD1 (6 bases). The CDR3 runs to 13 residues. From germline, CDR1 is MNHNS and CDR2 SASEGT. Trimming removed 8 bases at V and 3 bases at J, with 13 bases between.

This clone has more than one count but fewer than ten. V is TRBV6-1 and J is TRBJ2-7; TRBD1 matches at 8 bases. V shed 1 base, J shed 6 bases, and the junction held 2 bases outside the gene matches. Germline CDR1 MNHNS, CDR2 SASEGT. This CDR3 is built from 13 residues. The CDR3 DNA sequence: TGTGCCAGCAGTGAAGTGGACAGGGTCGAGCAGTACTTC. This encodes CASSEVDRVEQYF.

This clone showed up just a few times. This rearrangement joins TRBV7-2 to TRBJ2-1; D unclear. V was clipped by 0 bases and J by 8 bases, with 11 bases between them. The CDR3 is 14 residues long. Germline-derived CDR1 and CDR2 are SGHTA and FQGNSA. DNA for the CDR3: TGTGCCAGCAGCTTAGCAGGCCTAGATCATGAGCAGTTCTTC. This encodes CASSLAGLDHEQFF.

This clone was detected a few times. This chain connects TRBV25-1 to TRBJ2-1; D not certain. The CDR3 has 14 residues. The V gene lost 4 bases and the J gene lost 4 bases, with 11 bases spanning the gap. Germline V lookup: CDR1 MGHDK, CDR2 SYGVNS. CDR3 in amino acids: CASSALRAYNEQFF. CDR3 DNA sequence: TGTGCCAGCAGTGCTTTAAGAGCATACAATGAGCAGTTCTTC.

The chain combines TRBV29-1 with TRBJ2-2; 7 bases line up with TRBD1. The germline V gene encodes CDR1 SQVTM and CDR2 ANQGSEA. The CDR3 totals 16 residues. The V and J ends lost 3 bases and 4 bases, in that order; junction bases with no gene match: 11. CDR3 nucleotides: TGCAGCGTTGACGGCAGGGGGACGCGAGGCACCGGGGAGCTGTTTTTT. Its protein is CSVDGRGTRGTGELFF.

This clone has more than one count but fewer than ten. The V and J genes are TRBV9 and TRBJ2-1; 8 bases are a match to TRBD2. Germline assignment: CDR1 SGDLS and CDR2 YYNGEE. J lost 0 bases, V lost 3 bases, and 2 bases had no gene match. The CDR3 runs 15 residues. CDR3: CASSESGSSYNEQFF. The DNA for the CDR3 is TGTGCCAGCAGCGAAAGCGGGAGCTCCTACAATGAGCAGTTCTTC.

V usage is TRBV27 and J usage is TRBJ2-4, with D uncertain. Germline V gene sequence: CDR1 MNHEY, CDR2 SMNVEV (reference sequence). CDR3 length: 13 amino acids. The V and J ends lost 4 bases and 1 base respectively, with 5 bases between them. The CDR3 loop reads CASSWSAKNIQYF. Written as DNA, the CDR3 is TGTGCCAGCAGTTGGAGTGCCAAAAACATTCAGTACTTC.

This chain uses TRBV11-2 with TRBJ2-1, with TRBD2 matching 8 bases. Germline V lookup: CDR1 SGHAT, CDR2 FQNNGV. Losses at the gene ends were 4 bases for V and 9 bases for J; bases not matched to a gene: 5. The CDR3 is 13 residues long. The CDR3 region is CASSSITSGEQFF. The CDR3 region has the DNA TGTGCCAGCAGCTCAATAACTAGCGGTGAGCAGTTCTTC.

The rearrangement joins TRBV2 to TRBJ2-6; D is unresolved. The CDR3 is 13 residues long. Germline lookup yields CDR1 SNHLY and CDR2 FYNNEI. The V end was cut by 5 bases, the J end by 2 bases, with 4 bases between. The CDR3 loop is CASSPAGANVLTF. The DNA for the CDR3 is TGTGCCAGCAGTCCCGCTGGGGCCAACGTCCTGACTTTC.

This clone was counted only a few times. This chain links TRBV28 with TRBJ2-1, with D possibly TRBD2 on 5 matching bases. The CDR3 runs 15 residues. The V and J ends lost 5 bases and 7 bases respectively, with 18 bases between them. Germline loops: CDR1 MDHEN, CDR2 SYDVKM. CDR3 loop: CASSGQPDWENEQFF. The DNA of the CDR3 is TGTGCCAGCAGTGGCCAGCCCGACTGGGAGAATGAGCAGTTCTTC.

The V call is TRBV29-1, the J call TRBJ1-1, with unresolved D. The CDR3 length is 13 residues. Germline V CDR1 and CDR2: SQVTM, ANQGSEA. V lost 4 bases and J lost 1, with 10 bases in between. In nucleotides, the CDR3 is TGCAGCGTTGTTGGGCTGGCGAACACTGAAGCTTTCTTT. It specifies CSVVGLANTEAFF. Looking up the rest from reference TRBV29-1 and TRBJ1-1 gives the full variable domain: SAVISQKPSRDICQRGTSLTIQCQVDSQVTMMFWYRQQPGQSLTLIATANQGSEATYESGFVIDKFPISRPNLTFSTLTVSNMSPEDSSIYLCSVVGLANTEAFFGQGTRLTVV.

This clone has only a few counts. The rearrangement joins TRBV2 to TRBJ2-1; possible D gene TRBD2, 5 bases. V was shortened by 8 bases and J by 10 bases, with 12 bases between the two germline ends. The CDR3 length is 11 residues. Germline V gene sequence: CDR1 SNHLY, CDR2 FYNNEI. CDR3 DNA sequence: TGTGCCAGCTCGAGGGCCCCGGAGCAGTTCTTC. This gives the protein CASSRAPEQFF. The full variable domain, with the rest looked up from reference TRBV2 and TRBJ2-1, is EPEVTQTPSHQVTQMGQEVILRCVPISNHLYFYWYRQILGQKVEFLVSFYNNEISEKSEIFDDQFSVERPDGSNFTLKIRSTKLEDSAMYFCASSRAPEQFFGPGTRLTVL.

Here the CDR3 reads CSARFQGLNTEAFF. CDR3 sequence (DNA): TGCAGCGCTAGGTTTCAGGGCCTGAACACTGAAGCTTTCTTT. The chain links TRBV29-1 to TRBJ1-1; D may be TRBD1 (5 bases). V lost 7 bases and J lost 0, with 15 bases in between. Germline V gene lookup returns CDR1 SQVTM and CDR2 ANQGSEA. CDR3 length: 14 amino acids.

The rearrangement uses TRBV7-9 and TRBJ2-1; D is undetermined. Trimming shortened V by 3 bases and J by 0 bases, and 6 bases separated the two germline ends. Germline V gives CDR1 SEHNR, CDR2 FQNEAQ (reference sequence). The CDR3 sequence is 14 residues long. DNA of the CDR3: TGTGCCAGCAGCTTCGCGGCCTCCTACAATGAGCAGTTCTTC. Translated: CASSFAASYNEQFF.

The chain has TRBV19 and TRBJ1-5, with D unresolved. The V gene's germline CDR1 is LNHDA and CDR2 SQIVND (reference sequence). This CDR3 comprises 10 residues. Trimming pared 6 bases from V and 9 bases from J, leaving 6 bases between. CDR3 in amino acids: CASSSRPQHF. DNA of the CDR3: TGTGCCAGTAGCTCACGGCCCCAGCATTTT. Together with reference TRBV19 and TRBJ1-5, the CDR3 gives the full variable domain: DGGITQSPKYLFRKEGQNVTLSCEQNLNHDAMYWYRQDPGQGLRLIYYSQIVNDFQKGDIAEGYSVSREKKESFPLTVTSAQKNPTAFYLCASSSRPQHFGDGTRLSIL.

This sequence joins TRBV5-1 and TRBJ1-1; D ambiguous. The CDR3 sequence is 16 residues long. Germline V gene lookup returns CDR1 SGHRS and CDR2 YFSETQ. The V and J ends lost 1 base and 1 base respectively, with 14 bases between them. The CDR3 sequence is CASSLYSGLGNTEAFF. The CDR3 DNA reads TGCGCCAGCAGCTTGTACTCCGGGCTCGGGAACACTGAAGCTTTCTTT.

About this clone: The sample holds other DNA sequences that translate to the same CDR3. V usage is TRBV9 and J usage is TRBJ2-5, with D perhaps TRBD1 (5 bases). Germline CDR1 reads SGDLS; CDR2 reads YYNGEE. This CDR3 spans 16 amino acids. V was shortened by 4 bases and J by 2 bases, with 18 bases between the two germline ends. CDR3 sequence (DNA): TGTGCCAGCAGCCAAGCTGTGTCAGGGCTGCAAGAGACCCAGTACTTC. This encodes CASSQAVSGLQETQYF.

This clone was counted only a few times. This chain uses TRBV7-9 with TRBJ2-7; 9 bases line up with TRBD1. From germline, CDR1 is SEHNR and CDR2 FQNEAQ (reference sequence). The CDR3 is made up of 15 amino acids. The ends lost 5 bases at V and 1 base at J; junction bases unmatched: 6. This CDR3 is CASSRTGTGSYEQYF. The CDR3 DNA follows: TGTGCCAGCAGCCGTACCGGGACAGGGTCCTACGAGCAGTACTTC.